This T cell receptor (beta chain) came from a study of OX40 agonist ivuxolimab in advanced cancers. Study-wide background: At doses from 0.01 to 10 mg/kg, patients were given intravenous ivuxolimab every 2 weeks. Patients in dose escalation had liver, melanoma, kidney or head and neck cancers. Around 40% of patients had received prior checkpoint inhibitor therapy.

CDR1 is MNHEY and CDR2 is SMNVEV in the germline V gene (reference sequence). This CDR3 is 11 amino acids long. With 4 bases clipped from V and 10 bases from J, the junction kept 2 bases outside the gene matches. Study outcomes and limitations: CD4+ and CD8+ blood T cells expanded clonally by week 6 at 0.1 to 3.0 mg/kg.

Sequencing used immunoSEQ multiplex PCR; TCRdb keeps in-frame clones, though not all of them. The profile shows 25,000 to 30,000 clones, roughly 87% of them singletons. Concerning this clone itself: Its antigen is unidentified.

This sequence originates from an adult with an advanced solid tumor such as melanoma, head and neck, liver or kidney cancer. The rearrangement links TRBV27 to TRBJ2-5, with 8 positions matching TRBD1. The source material was CD4+ or CD8+ T cells sorted from blood, sampled in a trial of the OX40 agonist ivuxolimab. This CDR3 reads CASSSQGDQYF. The CDR3, as DNA: TGTGCCAGCAGTTCACAGGGGGACCAGTACTTC.